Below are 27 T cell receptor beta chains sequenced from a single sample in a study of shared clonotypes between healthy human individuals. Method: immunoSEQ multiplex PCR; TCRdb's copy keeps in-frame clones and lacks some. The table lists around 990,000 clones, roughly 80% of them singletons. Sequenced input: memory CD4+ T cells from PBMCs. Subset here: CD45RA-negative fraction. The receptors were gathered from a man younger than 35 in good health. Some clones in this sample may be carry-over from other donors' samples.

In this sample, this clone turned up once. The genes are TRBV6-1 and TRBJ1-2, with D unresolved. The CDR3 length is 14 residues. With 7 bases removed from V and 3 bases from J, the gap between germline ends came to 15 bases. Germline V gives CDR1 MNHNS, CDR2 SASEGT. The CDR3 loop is CASTEIWDDYGYTF. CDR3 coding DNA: TGTGCCAGCACTGAGATTTGGGATGACTATGGCTACACCTTC.

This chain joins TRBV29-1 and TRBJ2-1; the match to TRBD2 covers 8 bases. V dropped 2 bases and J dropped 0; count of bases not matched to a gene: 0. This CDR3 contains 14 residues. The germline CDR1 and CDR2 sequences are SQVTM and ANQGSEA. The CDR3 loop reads CSVELAGSYNEQFF. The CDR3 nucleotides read TGCAGCGTTGAACTAGCGGGCTCCTACAATGAGCAGTTCTTC.

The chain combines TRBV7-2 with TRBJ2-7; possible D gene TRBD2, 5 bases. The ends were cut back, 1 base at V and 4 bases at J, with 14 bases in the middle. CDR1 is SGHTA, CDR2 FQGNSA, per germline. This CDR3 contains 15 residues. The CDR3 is CASSLGLGSGYEQYF. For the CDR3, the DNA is TGTGCCAGCAGCTTAGGACTCGGTTCGGGGTACGAGCAGTACTTC.

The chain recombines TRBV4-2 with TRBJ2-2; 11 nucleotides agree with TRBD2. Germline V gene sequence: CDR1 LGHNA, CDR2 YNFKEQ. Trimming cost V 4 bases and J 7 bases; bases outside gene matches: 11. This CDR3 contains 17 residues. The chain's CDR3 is CASSRRGRSGRVGELFF. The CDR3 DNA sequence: TGTGCCAGCAGCCGTAGGGGTCGTAGCGGGAGGGTCGGGGAGCTGTTTTTT.

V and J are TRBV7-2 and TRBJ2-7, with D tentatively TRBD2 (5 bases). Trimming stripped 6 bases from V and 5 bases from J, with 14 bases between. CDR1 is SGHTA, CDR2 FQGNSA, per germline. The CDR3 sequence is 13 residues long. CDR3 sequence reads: CASRRVGSHEQYF. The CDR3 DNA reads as TGTGCCAGCAGGAGGGTTGGGAGCCACGAGCAGTACTTC.

DNA of the CDR3: TGTGCCAGCAGGAGGGGCACGAACACTGAAGCTTTCTTT. This sequence encodes CASRRGTNTEAFF. V is TRBV6-5 and J is TRBJ1-1; possible D gene TRBD1, 5 bases. The length of the CDR3 is 13 residues. Germline loops: CDR1 MNHEY, CDR2 SVGAGI. V dropped 6 bases and J dropped 1 base, with 9 bases sitting between them.

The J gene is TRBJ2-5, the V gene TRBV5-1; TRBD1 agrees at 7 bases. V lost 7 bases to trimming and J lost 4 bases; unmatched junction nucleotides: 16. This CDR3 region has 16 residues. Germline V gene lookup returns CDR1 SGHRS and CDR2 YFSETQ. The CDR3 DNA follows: TGCGCCAGCGGCATAGGAGGACAGGCCCTTGGAGAGACCCAGTACTTC. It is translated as CASGIGGQALGETQYF.

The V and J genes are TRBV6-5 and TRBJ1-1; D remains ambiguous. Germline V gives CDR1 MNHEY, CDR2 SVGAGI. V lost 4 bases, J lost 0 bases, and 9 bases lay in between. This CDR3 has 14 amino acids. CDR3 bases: TGTGCCAGCAGTTTCACGATCATGAACACTGAAGCTTTCTTT. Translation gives CASSFTIMNTEAFF.

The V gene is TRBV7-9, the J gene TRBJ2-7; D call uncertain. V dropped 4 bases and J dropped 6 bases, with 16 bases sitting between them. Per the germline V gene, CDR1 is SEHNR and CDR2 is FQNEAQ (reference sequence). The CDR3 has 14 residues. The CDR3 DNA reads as TGTGCCAGCAGCTATTCACGAGGCCTCCCCGAGCAGTACTTC. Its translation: CASSYSRGLPEQYF.

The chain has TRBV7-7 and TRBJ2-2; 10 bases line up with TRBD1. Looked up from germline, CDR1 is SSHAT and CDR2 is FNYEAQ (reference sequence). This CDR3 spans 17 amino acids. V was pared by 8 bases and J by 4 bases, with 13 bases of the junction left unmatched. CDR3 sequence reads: CASAGRAGTGATGELFF. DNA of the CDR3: TGTGCCAGCGCCGGGCGCGCCGGGACAGGGGCCACCGGGGAGCTGTTTTTT.

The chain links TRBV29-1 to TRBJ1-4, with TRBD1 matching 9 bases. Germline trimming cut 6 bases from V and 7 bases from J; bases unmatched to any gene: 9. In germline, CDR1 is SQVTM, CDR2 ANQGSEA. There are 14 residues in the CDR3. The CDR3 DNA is TGCAGCGTGAAAGAACAGGGGGCGCGTGAAAAACTGTTTTTT. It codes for CSVKEQGAREKLFF.

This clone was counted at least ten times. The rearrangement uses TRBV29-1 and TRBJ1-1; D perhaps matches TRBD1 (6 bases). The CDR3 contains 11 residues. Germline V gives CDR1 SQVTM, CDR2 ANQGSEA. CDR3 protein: CGGDKGTEAFF. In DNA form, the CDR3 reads TGCGGTGGGGACAAGGGCACTGAAGCTTTCTTT.

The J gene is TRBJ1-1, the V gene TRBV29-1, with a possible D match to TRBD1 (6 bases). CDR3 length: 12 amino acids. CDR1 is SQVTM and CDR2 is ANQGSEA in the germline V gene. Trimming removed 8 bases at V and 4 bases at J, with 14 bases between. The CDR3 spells CSLRGGGTEAFF. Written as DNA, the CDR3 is TGCAGCCTCCGAGGGGGGGGCACTGAAGCTTTCTTT.

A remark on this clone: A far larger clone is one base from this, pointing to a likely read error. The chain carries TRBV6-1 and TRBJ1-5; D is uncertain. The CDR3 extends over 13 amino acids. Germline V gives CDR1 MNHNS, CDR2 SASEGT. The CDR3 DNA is TGTACCAGCAGTTTAGAGGGATCTCAGCCCCAGCATTTT. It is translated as CTSSLEGSQPQHF.

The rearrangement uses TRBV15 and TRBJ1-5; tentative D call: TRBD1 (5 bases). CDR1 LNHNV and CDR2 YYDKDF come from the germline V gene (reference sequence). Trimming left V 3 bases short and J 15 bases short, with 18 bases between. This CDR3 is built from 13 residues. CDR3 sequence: CATSREQAVFTHF. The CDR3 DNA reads TGTGCCACCAGCAGGGAACAGGCCGTGTTCACGCATTTT.

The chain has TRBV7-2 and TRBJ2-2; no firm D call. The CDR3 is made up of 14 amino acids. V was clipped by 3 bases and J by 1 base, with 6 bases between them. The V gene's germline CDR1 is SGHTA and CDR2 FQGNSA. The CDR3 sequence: CASSFWLNTGELFF. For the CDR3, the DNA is TGTGCCAGCAGCTTCTGGCTGAACACCGGGGAGCTGTTTTTT.

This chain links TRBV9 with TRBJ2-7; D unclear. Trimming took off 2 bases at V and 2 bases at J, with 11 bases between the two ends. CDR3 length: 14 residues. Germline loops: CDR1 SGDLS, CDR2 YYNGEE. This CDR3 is CASSVYETPYEQYF. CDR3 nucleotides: TGTGCCAGCAGCGTCTATGAAACTCCCTACGAGCAGTACTTC.

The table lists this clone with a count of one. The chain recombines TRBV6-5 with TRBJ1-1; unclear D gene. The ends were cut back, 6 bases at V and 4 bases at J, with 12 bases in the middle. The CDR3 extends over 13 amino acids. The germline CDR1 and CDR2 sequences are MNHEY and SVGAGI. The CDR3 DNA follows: TGTGCCAGCAGCTTCAACGGAGGCACTGAAGCTTTCTTT. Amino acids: CASSFNGGTEAFF.

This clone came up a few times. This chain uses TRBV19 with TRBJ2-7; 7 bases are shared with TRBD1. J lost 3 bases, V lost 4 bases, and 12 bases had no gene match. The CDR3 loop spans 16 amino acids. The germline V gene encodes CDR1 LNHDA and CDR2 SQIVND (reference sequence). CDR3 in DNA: TGTGCCAGTAGTAAAACAGGGGCCCAGGGGCGCTACGAGCAGTACTTC. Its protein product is CASSKTGAQGRYEQYF.

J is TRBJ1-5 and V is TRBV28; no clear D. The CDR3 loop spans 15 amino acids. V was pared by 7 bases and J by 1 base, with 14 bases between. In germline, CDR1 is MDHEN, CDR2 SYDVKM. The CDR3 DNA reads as TGTGCCAGCAAAAACAGCGACTTCAGCAATCAGCCCCAGCATTTT. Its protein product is CASKNSDFSNQPQHF.

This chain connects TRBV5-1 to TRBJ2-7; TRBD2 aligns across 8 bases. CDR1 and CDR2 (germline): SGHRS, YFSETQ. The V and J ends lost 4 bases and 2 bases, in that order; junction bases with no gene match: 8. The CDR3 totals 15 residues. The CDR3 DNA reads TGCGCCAGCAGCCAAATGGCGGGGGGACCCTACGAGCAGTACTTC. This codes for CASSQMAGGPYEQYF.

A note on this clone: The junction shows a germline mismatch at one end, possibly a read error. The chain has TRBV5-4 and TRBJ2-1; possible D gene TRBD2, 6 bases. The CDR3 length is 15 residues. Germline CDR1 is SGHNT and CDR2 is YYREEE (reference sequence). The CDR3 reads CASSFGLASYSEQFF. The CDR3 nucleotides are TGTGCCAGCAGCTTCGGGCTAGCGAGTTACAGTGAGCAGTTCTTC.

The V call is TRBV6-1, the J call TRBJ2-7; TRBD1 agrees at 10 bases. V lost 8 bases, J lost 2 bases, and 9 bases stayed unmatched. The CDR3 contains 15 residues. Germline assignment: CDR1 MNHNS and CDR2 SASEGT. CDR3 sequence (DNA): TGTGCCAGCGGAGCGGACAGGGGGAATACCTACGAGCAGTACTTC. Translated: CASGADRGNTYEQYF.

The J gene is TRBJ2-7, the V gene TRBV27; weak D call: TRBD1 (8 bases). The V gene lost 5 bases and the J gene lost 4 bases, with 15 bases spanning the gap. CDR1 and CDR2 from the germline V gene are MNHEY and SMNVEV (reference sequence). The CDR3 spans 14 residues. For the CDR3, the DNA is TGTGCCAGCAGTAAACAGGGGGAGGGTTACGAGCAGTACTTC. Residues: CASSKQGEGYEQYF.

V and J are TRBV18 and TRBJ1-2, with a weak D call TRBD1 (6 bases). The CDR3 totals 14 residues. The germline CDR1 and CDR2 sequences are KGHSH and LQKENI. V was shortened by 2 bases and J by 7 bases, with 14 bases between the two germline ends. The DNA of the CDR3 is TGTGCCAGCTCACCATACAGGGAAGGGTCTGGCTACACCTTC. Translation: CASSPYREGSGYTF. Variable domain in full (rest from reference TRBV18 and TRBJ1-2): NAGVMQNPRHLVRRRGQEARLRCSPMKGHSHVYWYRQLPEEGLKFMVYLQKENIIDESGMPKERFSAEFPKEGPSILRIQQVVRGDSAAYFCASSPYREGSGYTFGSGTRLTVV.

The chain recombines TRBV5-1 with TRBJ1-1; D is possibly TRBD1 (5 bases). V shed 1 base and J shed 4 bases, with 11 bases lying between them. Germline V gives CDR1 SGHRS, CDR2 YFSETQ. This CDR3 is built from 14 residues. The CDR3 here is CASSLFGGGTEAFF. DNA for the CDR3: TGCGCCAGCAGCTTGTTCGGTGGGGGCACTGAAGCTTTCTTT.

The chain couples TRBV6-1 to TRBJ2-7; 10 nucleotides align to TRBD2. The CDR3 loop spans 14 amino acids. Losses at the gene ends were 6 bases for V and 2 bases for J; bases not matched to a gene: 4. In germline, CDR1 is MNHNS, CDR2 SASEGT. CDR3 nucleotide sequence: TGTGCCAGCAGATCAGGACTAGCGGCCTACGAGCAGTACTTC. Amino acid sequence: CASRSGLAAYEQYF.